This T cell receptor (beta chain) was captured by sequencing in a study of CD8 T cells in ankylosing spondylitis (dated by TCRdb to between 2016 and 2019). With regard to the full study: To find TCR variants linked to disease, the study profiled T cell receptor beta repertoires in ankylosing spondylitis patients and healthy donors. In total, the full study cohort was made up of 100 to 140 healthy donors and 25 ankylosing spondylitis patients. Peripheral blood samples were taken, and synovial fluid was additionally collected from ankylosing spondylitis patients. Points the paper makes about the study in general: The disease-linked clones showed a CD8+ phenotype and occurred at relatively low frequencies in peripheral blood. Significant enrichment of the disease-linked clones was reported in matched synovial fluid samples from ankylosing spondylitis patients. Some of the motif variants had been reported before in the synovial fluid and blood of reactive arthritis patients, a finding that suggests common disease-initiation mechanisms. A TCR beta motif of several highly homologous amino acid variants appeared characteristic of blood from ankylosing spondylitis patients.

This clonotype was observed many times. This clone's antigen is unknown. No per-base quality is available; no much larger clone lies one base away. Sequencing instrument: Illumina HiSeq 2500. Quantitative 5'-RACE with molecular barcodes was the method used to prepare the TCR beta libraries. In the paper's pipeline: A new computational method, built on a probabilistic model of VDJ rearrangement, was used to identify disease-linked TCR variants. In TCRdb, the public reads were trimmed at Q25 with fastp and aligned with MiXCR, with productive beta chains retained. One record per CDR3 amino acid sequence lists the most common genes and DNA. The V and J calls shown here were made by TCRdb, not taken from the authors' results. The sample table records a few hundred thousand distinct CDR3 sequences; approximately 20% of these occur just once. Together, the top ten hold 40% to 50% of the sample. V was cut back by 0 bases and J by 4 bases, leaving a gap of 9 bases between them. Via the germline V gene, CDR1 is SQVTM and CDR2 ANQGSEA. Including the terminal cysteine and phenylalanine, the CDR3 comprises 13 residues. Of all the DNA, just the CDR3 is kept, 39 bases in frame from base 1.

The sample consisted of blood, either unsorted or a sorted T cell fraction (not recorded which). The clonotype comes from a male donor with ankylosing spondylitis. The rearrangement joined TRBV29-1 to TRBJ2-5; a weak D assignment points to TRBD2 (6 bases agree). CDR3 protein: CSVEEDYVETQYF. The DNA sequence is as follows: TGCAGCGTTGAAGAGGACTACGTAGAGACCCAGTACTTC.